This TCR beta chain emerged from a study of cytomegalovirus exposure and HLA in healthy donors (dated by TCRdb to about 2017). Regarding the research as a whole: A later analysis indicated that the 120 validation repertoires were generated on the platform also employed for the 720 or so repertoires of the first cohort. The study aimed to test whether cataloging public T cell receptors could reveal signatures of past pathogen exposure. In addition to the first cohort of around 670 subjects, a separate validation cohort of approximately 110 different subjects was used. To predict cytomegalovirus infection status, the study combined high-throughput TCR immunosequencing, statistical association of individual TCRs with disease status, and machine learning.

Libraries came from the immunoSEQ multiplex PCR assay. Processing in the source paper ran as follows. A statistical classification framework was built for diagnosing cytomegalovirus status from the catalog of TCR beta chain sequences. In TCRdb, the immuneACCESS table is reduced to in-frame sequences with V and J assigned. These tables do not hold every clone; where another copy was compared, an unresolved V gene accounts for under half, and the others remain unexplained. For V, J and clone size, that table is used; D and trimming come from the DNA. In this sample the table shows approximately 160,000 clones, about 86% of which occur a single time. The ten largest clones represent about 2.2% of the sample. Study-level results and caveats: According to the authors, the approach could potentially be generalized to other disease states and immunological phenotypes. In the study, some 160 TCR beta chains were listed as associated with cytomegalovirus. The classifier was reported to diagnose cytomegalovirus status with high specificity and sensitivity in both the original cohort and the validation cohort. In vitro tests confirmed that a few of the cytomegalovirus-associated TCR beta chains recognize cytomegalovirus antigens. A later analysis lacked HLA typing for the validation cohort, so it scored co-occurrence in that cohort across all 120 or so repertoires. Of the cluster scores, 85% to 95% were above 0 in a later analysis, which found that TCRs clustered in the first cohort also tended to co-occur in the 90 to 150 validation repertoires. While some public TCRs were present in many individuals, most TCR sequences turned up only very rarely across donors.

There are 16 amino acids in the CDR3, from cysteine to phenylalanine inclusive. CDR3 DNA only is kept here, 48 bases in frame from base 1. As encoded in the germline V gene, CDR1 is MGHRA while CDR2 is YSYEKL. Deletion took 0 bases off V and 2 bases off J, with a span of 14 bases between the germline ends. A note on this clone: Its antigen remains undetermined. No base qualities exist here, and no much larger clone lies one base off it.

The donors belonged to the validation cohort of over a hundred subjects, which was separate from the approximately 700-subject first cohort. Rearrangement joined TRBV4-1 to TRBJ2-7, with a weak D call of TRBD2 (5 bases match). Sequenced: PBMCs. The receptor's source is a woman aged 18 to 35 in good health and CMV-seronegative. The CDR3 loop reads CASSQDRDEGTYEQYF. The DNA sequence reads TGCGCCAGCAGCCAAGATCGGGATGAGGGCACCTACGAGCAGTACTTC.